This T cell receptor (beta chain) was retrieved from a study of cytomegalovirus exposure and HLA in healthy donors. Assay used: immunoSEQ multiplex PCR; TCRdb lists only in-frame clones, some missing. Of around 300,000 clones listed, 65% to 90% are singletons. This clone showed up just a few times. Antigen specificity is unknown. Study findings and constraints: Researchers counted 180 or so TCR beta chains as cytomegalovirus-associated.

The CDR3 runs 14 residues. Germline lookup yields CDR1 SGHRS and CDR2 YFSETQ. V was clipped by 0 bases and J by 3 bases, with 10 bases between them. Sequencing input: PBMCs. The source of this sequence is a woman aged 18-29 years in good health and CMV-seronegative. The rearrangement links TRBV5-1 to TRBJ2-7; no clear D. CDR3 bases: TGCGCCAGCAGCTTGGAGGCAGGTTACTACGAGCAGTACTTC. Translation: CASSLEAGYYEQYF.